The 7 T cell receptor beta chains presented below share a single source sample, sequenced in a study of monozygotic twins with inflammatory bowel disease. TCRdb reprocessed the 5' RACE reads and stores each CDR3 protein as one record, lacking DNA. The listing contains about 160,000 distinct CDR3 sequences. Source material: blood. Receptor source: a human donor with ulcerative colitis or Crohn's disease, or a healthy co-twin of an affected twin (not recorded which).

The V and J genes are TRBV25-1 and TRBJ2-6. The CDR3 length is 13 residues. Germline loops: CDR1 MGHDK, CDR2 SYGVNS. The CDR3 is CASRISGANVLTF.

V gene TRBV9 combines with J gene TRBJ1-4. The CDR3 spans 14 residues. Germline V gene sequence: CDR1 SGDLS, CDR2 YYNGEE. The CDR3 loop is CANKPEQPHEKLFF.

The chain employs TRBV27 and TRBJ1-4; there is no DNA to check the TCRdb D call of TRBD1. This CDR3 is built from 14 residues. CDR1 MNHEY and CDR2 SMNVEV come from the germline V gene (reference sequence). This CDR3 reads CASSYRVRGEKLFF.

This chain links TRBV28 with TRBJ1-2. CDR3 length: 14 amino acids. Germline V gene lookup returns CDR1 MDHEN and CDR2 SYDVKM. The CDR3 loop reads CASSLGLMVYGYTF.

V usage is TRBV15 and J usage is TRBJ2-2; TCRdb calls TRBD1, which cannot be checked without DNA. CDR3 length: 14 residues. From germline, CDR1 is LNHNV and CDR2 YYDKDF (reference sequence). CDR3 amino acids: CATSRRGTAGELFF.

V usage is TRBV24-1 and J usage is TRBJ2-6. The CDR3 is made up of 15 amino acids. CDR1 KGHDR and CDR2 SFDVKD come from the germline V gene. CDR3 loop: CATSEHRNGANVLTF.

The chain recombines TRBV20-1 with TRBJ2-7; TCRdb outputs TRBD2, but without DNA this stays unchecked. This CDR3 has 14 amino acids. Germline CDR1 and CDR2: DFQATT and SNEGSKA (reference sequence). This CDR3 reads CSARVGLGGYEQYF.